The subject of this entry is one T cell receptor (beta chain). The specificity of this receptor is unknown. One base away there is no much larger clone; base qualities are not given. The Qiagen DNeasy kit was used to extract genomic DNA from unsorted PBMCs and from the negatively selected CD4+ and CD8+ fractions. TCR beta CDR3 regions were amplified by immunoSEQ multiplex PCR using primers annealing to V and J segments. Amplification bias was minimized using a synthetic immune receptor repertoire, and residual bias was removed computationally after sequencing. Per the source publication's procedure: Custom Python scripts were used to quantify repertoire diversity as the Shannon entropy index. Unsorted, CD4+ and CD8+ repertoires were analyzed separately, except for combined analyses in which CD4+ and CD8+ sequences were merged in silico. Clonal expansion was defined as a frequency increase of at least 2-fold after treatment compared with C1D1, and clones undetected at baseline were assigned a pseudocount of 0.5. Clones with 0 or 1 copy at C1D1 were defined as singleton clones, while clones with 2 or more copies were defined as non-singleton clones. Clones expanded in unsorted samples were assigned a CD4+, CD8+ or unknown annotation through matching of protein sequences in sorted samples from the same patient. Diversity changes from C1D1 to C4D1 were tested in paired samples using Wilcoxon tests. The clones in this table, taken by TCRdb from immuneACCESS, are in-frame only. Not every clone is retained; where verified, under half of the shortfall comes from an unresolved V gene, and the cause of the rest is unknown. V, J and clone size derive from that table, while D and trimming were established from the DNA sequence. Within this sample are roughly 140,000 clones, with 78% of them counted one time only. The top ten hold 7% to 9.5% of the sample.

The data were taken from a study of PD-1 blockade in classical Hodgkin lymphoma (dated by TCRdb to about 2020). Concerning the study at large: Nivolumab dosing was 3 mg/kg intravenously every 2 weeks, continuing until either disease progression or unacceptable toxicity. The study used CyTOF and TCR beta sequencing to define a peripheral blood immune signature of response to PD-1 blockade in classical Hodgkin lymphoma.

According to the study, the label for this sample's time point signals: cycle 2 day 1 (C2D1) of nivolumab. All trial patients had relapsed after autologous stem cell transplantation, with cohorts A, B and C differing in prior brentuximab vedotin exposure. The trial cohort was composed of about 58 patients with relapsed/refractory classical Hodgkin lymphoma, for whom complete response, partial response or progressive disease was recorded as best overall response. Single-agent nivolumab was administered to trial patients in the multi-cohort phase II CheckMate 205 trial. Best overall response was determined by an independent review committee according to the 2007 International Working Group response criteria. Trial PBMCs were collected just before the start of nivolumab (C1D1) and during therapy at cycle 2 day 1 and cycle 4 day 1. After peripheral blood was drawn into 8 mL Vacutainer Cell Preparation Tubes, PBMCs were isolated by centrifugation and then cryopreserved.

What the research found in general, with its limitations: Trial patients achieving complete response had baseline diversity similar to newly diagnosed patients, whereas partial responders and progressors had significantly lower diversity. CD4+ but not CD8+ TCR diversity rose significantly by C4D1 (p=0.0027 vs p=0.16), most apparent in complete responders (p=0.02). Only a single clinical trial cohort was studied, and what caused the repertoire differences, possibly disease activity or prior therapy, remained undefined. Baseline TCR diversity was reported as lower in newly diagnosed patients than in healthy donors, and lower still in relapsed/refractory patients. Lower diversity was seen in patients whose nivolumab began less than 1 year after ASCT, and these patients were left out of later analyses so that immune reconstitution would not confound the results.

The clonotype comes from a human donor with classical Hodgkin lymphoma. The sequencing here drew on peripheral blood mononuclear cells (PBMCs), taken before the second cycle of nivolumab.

CDR3 protein: CASSIDPDSSESYTF. The nucleotide sequence reads as follows: TGTGCCAGTAGTATAGATCCGGACAGTAGTGAGAGCTACACCTTC. The sequence joins TRBV19 to TRBJ1-2; TRBD1 is perhaps the D gene, given 6 matching bases. The V and J ends are trimmed by 0 bases and 9 bases, leaving 17 bases between them. From the cysteine up to the phenylalanine, the CDR3 has a length of 15 residues. Solely the CDR3 DNA is kept, with 45 bases framed from the first base. The germline V gene (reference sequence) specifies LNHDA as CDR1 and SQIVND as CDR2.